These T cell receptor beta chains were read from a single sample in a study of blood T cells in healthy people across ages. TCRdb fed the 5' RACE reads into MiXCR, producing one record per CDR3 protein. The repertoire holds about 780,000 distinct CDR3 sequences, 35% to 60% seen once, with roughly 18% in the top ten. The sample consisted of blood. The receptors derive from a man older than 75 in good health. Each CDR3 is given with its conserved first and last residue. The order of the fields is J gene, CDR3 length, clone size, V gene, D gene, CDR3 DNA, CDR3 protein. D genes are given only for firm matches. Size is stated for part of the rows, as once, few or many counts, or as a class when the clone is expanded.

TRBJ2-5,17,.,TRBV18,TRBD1,TGTGCCAGCTCACCAACGACCGGGACAGGGTCGGATGAGACCCAGTACTTC,CASSPTTGTGSDETQYF
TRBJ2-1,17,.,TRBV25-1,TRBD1,TGTGCCAGCAGTGCCCCCCCGTCGAGGGGGCTAGGGAATGAGCAGTTCTTC,CASSAPPSRGLGNEQFF
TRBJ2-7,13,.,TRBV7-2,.,TGTGCCAGCAGCACCTGGCGGGGCTACGAGCAGTACTTC,CASSTWRGYEQYF
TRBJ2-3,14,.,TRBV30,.,TGTGCCTGGAGTGCCCGGAGTAGCACAGATACGCAGTATTTT,CAWSARSSTDTQYF
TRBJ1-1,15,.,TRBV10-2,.,TGCGCCAGCAGTGAAGTCGTTGGGACGGATTGGGAAGCTTTCTTT,CASSEVVGTDWEAFF
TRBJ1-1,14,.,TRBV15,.,TGTGCCACCAGCAGAGTCGGGGGCCGGGCTGAAGCTTTCTTT,CATSRVGGRAEAFF
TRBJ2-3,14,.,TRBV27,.,TGTGCCAGCAGGAGGGACTTTCTTGTGAATACGCAGTATTTT,CASRRDFLVNTQYF
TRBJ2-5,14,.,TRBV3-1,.,TGTGCCAGCAGCCAAGCTAGCCTCGAAGGTACCCAGTACTTC,CASSQASLEGTQYF
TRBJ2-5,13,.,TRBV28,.,TGTGCCAGCAGGCAGGGGGGTGAAGAGACCCAGTACTTC,CASRQGGEETQYF
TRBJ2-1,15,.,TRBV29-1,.,TGCAGCGTTGAAGGGGCCACCAGCTCCTACAATGAGCAGTTCTTC,CSVEGATSSYNEQFF
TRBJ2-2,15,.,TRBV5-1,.,TGCGCCAGCAGCTTCCACAGGGTCGGGACCGGGGAGCTGTTTTTT,CASSFHRVGTGELFF
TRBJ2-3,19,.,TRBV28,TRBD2,TGCGCCAGCAGTCCTCACCGCCCTAGCGGGAGGGTTAGCACAGATACGCAGTATTTT,CASSPHRPSGRVSTDTQYF
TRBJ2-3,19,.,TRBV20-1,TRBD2,TGCAGTGCTCTTCCGGGACTAGCGGGAGGGCAGCCTTTCACAGATACGCAGTATTTT,CSALPGLAGGQPFTDTQYF
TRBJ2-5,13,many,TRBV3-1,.,TGTGCCAGCAGCAAGGGAGGCTTTCGGTCCCAGTACTTC,CASSKGGFRSQYF
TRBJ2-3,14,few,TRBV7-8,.,TGTGCCAGCAGCGCTCCGGGAAACACAGATACGCAGTATTTT,CASSAPGNTDTQYF
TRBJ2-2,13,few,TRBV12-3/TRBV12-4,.,TGTGCCAGCAGTTTCGGCAGGGCCGGGGAGCTGTTTTTT,CASSFGRAGELFF
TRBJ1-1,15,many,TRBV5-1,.,TGCGCCAGCAGCTTGTCGGGGGTGGATTTCGCTGAAGCTTTCTTT,CASSLSGVDFAEAFF
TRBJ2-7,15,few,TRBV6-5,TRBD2,TGTGCCGGGGAGGGGCCTAGCGGATTCCCCTACGAGCAGTACTTC,CAGEGPSGFPYEQYF
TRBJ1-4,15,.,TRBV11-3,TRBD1,TGTGCCAGCAGCGCCCGGGACAGGGGTGACGAAAAACTGTTTTTT,CASSARDRGDEKLFF
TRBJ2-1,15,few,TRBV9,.,TGTGCCAGCAGCCCCCGGACTACAAGTTACAATGAGCAGTTCTTC,CASSPRTTSYNEQFF
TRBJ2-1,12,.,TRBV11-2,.,TGTGCCAGCAGCCTATACAACAATGAGCAGTTCTTC,CASSLYNNEQFF
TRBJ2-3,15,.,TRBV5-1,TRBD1,TGCGCCAGCAGCTCCCAGGGGGCCCCCCCAGATACGCAGTATTTT,CASSSQGAPPDTQYF
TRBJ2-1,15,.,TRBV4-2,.,TGTGCCAGCAGCCAAGACAGGTTCGGGGTCAGTGAGCAGTTCTTC,CASSQDRFGVSEQFF
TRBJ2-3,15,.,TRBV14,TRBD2,TGTGCCAGCAGCAAGGGACTAGCCTACACAGATACGCAGTATTTT,CASSKGLAYTDTQYF
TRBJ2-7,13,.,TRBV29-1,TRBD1,TGCAGCGTTAAGAGGGGGCGAACAAACGAGCAGTACTTC,CSVKRGRTNEQYF
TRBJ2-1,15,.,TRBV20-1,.,TGCAGTGCGATGAATGTCAAGGTTGCCAGCAGCGAGCAGTTCTTC,CSAMNVKVASSEQFF
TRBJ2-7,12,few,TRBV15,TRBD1,TGTGCCACCAGCATCGGACAGGGAGGGCAGTACTTC,CATSIGQGGQYF
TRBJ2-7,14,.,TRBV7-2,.,TGTGCCAGCAGCTTAGGCCCCCAGGTCAACGAGCAGTACTTC,CASSLGPQVNEQYF
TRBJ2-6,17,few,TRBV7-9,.,TGTGCCAGCAGCACCTCCCTCATGGGCTCTGGGGCCAACGTCCTGACTTTC,CASSTSLMGSGANVLTF
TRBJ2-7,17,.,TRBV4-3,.,TGCGCCAGCAGCCAAGACCCTACCAGGGGTTTTATGTACGAGCAGTACTTC,CASSQDPTRGFMYEQYF
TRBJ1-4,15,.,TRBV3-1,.,TGTGCCAGCAGCCTCCTGGAGTCCTGGGGTGAAAAACTGTTTTTT,CASSLLESWGEKLFF
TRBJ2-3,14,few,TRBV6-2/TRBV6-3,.,TGTGCCAGCAGTTACAGCATTTCAGGAGATACGCAGTATTTT,CASSYSISGDTQYF
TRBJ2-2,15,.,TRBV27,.,TGTGCCAGCAGTTTCTTGGCAGCTTACACCGGGGAGCTGTTTTTT,CASSFLAAYTGELFF
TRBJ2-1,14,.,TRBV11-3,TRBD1,TGTGCCAGCAGCACGACAGGGACCCAAGAGACCCAGTTCTTC,CASSTTGTQETQFF
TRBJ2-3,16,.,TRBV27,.,TGTGCCAGCAGCGTCATAACCACCACTAGCACAGATACGCAGTATTTT,CASSVITTTSTDTQYF
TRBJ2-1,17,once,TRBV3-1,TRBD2,TGTGCCAGCAGCCAAGAACTGCTAGCGGTCTCCTACAATGAGCAGTTCTTC,CASSQELLAVSYNEQFF
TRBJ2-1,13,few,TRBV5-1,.,TGCGCCAGCTCCCTCGAAGGAGGGCCTGGGCAGTTCTTC,CASSLEGGPGQFF
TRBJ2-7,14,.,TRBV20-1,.,TGCAGTGCCACCCCGTCCGGGAGCTCCTACGAGCAGTACTTC,CSATPSGSSYEQYF
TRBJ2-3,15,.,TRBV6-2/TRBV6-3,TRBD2,TGTGCCAGCAGTGCCGCGGGGGGGAGCACAGATACGCAGTATTTT,CASSAAGGSTDTQYF
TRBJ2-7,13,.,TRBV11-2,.,TGTGCCACCTCGAAAAGTAGGTCCTACGAGCAGTACTTC,CATSKSRSYEQYF
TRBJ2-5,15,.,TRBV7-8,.,TGTGCCAGCAGCTTAGGGGCGGGAACCCAAGAGACCCAGTACTTC,CASSLGAGTQETQYF
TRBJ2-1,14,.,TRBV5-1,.,TGCGCCAGCAGCTTGGGCGCTGTGGGCAATGAGCAGTTCTTC,CASSLGAVGNEQFF
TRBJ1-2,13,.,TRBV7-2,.,TGTGCCAGCGGCTTTCCCCCCAATTATGGCTACACCTTC,CASGFPPNYGYTF
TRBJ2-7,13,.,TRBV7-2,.,TGTGCCAGCAGCTGGAGTTCAAGCTACGAGCAGTACTTC,CASSWSSSYEQYF